This T cell receptor (beta chain) is from a study of blood T cell repertoires in COVID-19. The overall study: Samples of COVID-19 (acute and convalescent) were obtained from the United States, Italy and Spain.

The germline V and J ends were trimmed by 3 bases and 5 bases, with 13 bases remaining between them. This CDR3 contains 14 residues. Germline V gives CDR1 SEHNR, CDR2 FQNEAQ (reference sequence). In the source study's methods: Cell counts per sample came from amplifying reference gene primers. Sequencing used immunoSEQ multiplex PCR; TCRdb keeps in-frame clones, though not all of them. That table furnishes V, J and clone size, whereas the DNA furnished D and trimming. The data contain hundreds of thousands of clones, 65% to 90% of them singletons. Participants came from some 26 US areas, aged about 18 to 89 years.

The V gene is TRBV7-9, the J gene TRBJ2-5; D is possibly TRBD2 (5 bases). Sequencing was performed on PBMCs or T cells enriched from blood (not recorded which). The receptor comes from a man aged 25 to 40 who had recovered from COVID-19. This CDR3 is CASSFYGVVETQYF. In DNA form, the CDR3 reads TGTGCCAGCAGCTTTTACGGGGTAGTGGAGACCCAGTACTTC.